The 3 T cell receptor beta chains reported below all come from one sample, sequenced in a study of blood T cell repertoires in COVID-19. This table comes from immunoSEQ multiplex PCR, and its TCRdb copy is limited to in-frame clones, with some not included. Of more than 150,000 clones in the sample, 90% were seen once. The sample consisted of peripheral blood. The origin of the receptors is a man aged 45-65 years with acute or convalescent COVID-19.

The J gene is TRBJ1-1, the V gene TRBV6-1; 7 nucleotides agree with TRBD1. The CDR3 contains 14 residues. Per germline, CDR1 MNHNS and CDR2 SASEGT. Losses at the gene ends were 2 bases for V and 1 base for J; bases not matched to a gene: 1. CDR3 in DNA: TGTGCCAGCAGTGAATACAGGGGGAACACTGAAGCTTTCTTT. Its protein is CASSEYRGNTEAFF.

The rearrangement joins TRBV28 to TRBJ2-1; tentative D call: TRBD2 (5 bases). The CDR3 loop spans 16 amino acids. Germline-derived CDR1 and CDR2 are MDHEN and SYDVKM. Deletions cut 7 bases from V and 0 bases from J, with 16 bases between. The CDR3 DNA reads TGTGCCAGCAACCCACCGTTTGGGAGCTCCTACAATGAGCAGTTCTTC. Translating it yields CASNPPFGSSYNEQFF.

The chain employs TRBV5-1 and TRBJ2-5; a possible D gene is TRBD2 (6 bases). Trimming pared 2 bases from V and 5 bases from J, leaving 13 bases between. The CDR3 spans 14 residues. The germline CDR1 and CDR2 sequences are SGHRS and YFSETQ. CDR3 sequence reads: CASSFVEGPETQYF. For the CDR3, the DNA is TGCGCCAGCAGCTTTGTGGAGGGTCCGGAGACCCAGTACTTC.